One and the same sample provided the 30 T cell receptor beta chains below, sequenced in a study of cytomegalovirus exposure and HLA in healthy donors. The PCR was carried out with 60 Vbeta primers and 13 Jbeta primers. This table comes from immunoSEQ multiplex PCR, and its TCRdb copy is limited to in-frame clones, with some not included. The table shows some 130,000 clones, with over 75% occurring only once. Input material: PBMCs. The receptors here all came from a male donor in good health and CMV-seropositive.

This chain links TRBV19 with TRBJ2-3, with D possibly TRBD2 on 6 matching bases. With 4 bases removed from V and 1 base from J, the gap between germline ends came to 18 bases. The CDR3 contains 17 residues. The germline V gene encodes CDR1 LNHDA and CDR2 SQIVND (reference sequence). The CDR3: CASSTARGRPGTDTQYF. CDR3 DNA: TGTGCCAGTAGTACCGCCCGGGGGAGGCCGGGCACAGATACGCAGTATTTT.

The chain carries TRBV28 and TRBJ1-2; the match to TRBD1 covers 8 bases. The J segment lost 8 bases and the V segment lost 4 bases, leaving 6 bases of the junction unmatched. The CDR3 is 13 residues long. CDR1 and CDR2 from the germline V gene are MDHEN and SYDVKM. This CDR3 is CASSSTGAGGYTF. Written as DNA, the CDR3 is TGTGCCAGCAGTTCGACAGGGGCCGGGGGCTACACCTTC.

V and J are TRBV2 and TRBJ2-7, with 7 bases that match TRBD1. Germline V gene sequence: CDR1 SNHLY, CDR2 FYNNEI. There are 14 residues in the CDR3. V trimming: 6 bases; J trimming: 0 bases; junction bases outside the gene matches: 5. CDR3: CASRATGHSYEQYF. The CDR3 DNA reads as TGTGCCAGCAGGGCGACAGGGCACTCCTACGAGCAGTACTTC.

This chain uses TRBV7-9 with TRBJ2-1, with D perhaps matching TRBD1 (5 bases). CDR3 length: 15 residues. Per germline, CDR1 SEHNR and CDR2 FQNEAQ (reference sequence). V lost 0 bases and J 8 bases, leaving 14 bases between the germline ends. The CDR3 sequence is CASSLAHPGYDEQFF. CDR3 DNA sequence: TGTGCCAGCAGCTTAGCGCATCCAGGGTACGATGAGCAGTTCTTC.

CDR3 in amino acids: CASSPGGENTEAFF. DNA of the CDR3: TGTGCCAGCTCACCCGGGGGGGAGAACACTGAAGCTTTCTTT. The rearrangement joins TRBV18 to TRBJ1-1; the D gene is possibly TRBD1 (5 bases). The germline V gene encodes CDR1 KGHSH and CDR2 LQKENI. The V end was cut by 3 bases, the J end by 1 base, with 9 bases between. The length of the CDR3 is 14 residues.

The CDR3: CATSRFRFTDTQYF. The CDR3 DNA reads as TGTGCCACCAGCAGATTCAGGTTCACAGATACGCAGTATTTT. This chain uses TRBV15 with TRBJ2-3, with unresolved D. CDR3 length equals 14 residues. V lost 2 bases and J 2 bases, leaving 8 bases between the germline ends. Germline V gene data show CDR1 as LNHNV and CDR2 as YYDKDF (reference sequence).

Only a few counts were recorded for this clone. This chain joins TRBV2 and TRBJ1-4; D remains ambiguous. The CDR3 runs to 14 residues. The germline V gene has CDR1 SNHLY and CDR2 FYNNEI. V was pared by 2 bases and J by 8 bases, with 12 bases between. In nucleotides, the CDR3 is TGTGCCAGCAGTGAATTTGAGGGTTACGAAAAACTGTTTTTT. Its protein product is CASSEFEGYEKLFF.

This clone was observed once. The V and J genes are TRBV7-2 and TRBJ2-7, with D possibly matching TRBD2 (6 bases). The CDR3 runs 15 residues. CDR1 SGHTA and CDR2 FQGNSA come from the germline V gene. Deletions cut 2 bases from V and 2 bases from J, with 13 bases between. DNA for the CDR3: TGTGCCAGCAGCTTAATCGCGGGAATCCCCTACGAGCAGTACTTC. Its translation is CASSLIAGIPYEQYF.

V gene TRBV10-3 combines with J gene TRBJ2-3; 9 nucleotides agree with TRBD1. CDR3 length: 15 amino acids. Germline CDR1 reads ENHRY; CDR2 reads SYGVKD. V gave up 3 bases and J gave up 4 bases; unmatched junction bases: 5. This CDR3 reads CAISDRTGVPDTQYF. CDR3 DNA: TGTGCCATCAGTGACAGGACAGGGGTACCAGATACGCAGTATTTT.

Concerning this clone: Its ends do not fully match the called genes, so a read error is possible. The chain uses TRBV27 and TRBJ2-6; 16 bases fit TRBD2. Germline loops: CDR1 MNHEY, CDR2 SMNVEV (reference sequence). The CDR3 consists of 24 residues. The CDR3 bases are TGTGCCAGCAGTCGTCCTTGGGGGCCGGGACTAGCGGGGGGGCCGCATCCTGGGGCCAACGGCCTGACTTTC. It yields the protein CASSRPWGPGLAGGPHPGANGLTF.

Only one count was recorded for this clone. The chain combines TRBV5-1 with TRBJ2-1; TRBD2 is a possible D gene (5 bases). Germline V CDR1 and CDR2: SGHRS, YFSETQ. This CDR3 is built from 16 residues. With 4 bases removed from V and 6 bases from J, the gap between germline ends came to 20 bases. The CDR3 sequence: CASSAQRASMSNEQFF. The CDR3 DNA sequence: TGCGCCAGCAGCGCACAGAGGGCCAGTATGTCCAATGAGCAGTTCTTC.

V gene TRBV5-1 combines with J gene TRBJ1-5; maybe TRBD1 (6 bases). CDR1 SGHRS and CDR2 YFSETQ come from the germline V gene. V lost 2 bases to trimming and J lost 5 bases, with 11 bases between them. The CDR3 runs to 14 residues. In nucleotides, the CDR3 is TGCGCCAGCAGCTTAACAGGGTCCGATCAGCCCCAGCATTTT. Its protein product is CASSLTGSDQPQHF.

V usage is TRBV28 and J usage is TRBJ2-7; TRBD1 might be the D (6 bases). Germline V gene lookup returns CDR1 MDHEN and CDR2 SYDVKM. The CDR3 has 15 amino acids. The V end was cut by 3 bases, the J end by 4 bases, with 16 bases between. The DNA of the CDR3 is TGTGCCAGCAGTTTCGGTGTACAGGGCCGTTACGAGCAGTACTTC. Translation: CASSFGVQGRYEQYF.

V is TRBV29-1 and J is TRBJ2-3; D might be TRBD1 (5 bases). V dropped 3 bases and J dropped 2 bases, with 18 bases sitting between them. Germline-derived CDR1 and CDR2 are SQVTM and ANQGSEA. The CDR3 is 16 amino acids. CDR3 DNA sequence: TGCAGCGTTGACGCCCCTATGCGACAGTACACAGATACGCAGTATTTT. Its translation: CSVDAPMRQYTDTQYF.

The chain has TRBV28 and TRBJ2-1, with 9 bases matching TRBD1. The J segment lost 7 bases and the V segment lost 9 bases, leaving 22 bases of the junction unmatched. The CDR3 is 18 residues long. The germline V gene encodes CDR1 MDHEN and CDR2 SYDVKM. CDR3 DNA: TGTGCCAGGGGACCGGGACAGGGTAATGTTGCGGGAGTTAATGAGCAGTTCTTC. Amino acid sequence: CARGPGQGNVAGVNEQFF.

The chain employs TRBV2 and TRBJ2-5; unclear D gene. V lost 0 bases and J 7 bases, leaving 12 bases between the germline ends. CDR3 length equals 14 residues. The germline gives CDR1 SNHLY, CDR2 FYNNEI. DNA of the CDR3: TGTGCCAGCAGTGAAGCGTTAGCTTCGGGGACCCAGTACTTC. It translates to CASSEALASGTQYF.

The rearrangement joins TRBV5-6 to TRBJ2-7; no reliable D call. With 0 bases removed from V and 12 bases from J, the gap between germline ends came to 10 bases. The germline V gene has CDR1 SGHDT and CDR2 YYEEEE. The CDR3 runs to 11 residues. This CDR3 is CASSLGSRAYF. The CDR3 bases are TGTGCCAGCAGCTTGGGGTCACGAGCGTACTTC.

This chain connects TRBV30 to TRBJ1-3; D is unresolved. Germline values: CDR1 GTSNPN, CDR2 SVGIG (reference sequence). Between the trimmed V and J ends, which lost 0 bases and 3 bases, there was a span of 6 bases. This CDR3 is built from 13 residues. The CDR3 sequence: CAWSVQSGNTIYF. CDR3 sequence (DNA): TGTGCCTGGAGTGTACAAAGTGGAAACACCATATATTTT.

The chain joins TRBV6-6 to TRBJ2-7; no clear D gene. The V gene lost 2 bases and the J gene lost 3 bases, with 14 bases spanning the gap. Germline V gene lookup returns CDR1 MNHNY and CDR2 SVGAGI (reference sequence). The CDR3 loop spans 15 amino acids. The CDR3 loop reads CASSYGGRGVYEQYF. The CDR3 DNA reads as TGTGCCAGCAGTTACGGCGGAAGAGGAGTCTACGAGCAGTACTTC.

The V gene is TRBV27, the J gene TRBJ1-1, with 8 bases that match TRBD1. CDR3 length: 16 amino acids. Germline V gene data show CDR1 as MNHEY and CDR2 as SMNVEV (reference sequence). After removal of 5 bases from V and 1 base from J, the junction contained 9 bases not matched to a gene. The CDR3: CASSATQGARNTEAFF. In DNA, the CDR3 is TGTGCCAGCAGTGCTACTCAGGGGGCTCGGAACACTGAAGCTTTCTTT.

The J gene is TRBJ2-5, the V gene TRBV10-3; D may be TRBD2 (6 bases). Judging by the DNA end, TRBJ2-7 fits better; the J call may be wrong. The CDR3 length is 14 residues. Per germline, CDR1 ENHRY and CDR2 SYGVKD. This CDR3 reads CAISDKRAPYEQYF. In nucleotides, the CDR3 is TGTGCCATCAGTGACAAGCGGGCCCCCTACGAGCAGTACTTC.

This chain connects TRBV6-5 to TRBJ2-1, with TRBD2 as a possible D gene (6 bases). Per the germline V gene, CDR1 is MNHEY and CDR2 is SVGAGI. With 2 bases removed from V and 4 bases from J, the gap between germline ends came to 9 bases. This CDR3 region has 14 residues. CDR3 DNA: TGTGCCAGCAGTTACGGGGACTTATACAATGAGCAGTTCTTC. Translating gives CASSYGDLYNEQFF.

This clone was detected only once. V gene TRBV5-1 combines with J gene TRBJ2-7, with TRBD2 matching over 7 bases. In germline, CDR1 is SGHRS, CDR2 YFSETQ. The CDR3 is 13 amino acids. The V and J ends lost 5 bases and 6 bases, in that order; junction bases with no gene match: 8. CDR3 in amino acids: CASRPVAGPEQYF. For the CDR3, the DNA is TGCGCCAGCAGGCCGGTAGCGGGCCCCGAGCAGTACTTC.

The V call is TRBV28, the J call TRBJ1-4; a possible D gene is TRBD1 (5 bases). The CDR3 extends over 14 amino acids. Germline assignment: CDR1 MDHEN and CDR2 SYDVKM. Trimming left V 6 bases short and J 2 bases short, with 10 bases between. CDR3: CASRTGGTNEKLFF. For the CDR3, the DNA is TGTGCCAGCAGGACGGGGGGGACTAATGAAAAACTGTTTTTT.

The CDR3 spells CATSTQTRAGNTIYF. In DNA form, the CDR3 reads TGTGCCACTTCAACACAGACCAGGGCTGGAAACACCATATATTTT. V gene TRBV10-3 combines with J gene TRBJ1-3; D may be TRBD1 (5 bases). Trimming shortened V by 10 bases and J by 2 bases, and 18 bases separated the two germline ends. Germline CDR1 and CDR2: ENHRY and SYGVKD. CDR3 length equals 15 residues.

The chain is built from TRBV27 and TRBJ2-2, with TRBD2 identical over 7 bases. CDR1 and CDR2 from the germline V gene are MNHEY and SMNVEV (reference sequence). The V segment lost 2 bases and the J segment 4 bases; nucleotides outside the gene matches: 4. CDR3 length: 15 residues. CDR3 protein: CASSLTAGFTGELFF. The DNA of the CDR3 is TGTGCCAGCAGTTTAACAGCGGGGTTCACCGGGGAGCTGTTTTTT.

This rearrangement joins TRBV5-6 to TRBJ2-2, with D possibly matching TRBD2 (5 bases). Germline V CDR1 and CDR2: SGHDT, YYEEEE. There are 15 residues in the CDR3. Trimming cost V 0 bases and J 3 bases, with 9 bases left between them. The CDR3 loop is CASSLGLYYTGELFF. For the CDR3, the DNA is TGTGCCAGCAGCTTGGGACTATACTACACCGGGGAGCTGTTTTTT.

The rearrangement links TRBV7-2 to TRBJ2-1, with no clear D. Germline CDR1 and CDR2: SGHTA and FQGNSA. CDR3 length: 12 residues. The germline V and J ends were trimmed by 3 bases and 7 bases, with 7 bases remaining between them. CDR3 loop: CASSFIGNEQFF. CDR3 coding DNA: TGTGCCAGCAGCTTCATCGGGAATGAGCAGTTCTTC.

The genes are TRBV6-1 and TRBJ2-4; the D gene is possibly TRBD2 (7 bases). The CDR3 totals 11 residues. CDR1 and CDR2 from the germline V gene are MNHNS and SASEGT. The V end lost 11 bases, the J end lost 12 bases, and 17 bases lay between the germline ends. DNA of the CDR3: TGTGCCGCGGGGGCGGGGCACAGTCAGTACTTC. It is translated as CAAGAGHSQYF.

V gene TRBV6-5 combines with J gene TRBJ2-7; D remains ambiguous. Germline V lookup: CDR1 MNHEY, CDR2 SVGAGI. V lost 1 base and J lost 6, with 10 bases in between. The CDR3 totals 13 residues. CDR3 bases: TGTGCCAGCAGTTACTTTACCGAGGCCGAGCAGTACTTC. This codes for CASSYFTEAEQYF.